A selection of T cell receptor beta chains follows, all from one sample in a study of blood T cell repertoires in COVID-19. Clones were read by immunoSEQ multiplex PCR, and TCRdb kept only the in-frame ones, dropping some. The repertoire has under 250,000 clones, around 85% of them found once; the top ten carry roughly 0.7%. The sample taken for sequencing was peripheral blood. These receptors were taken from a man in his forties with acute or convalescent COVID-19. The CDR3 runs from the conserved cysteine through the conserved F or W. The order of the fields is V gene, CDR3 length, D gene, clone size, J gene, CDR3 protein, CDR3 DNA. D genes are given only for firm matches. Only some rows state a clone size, as once, few, many or a class for expanded clones.

TRBV19,16,TRBD2,-,TRBJ2-3,CASSIVGGGATDTQYF,TGTGCCAGTAGTATAGTGGGCGGGGGGGCCACAGATACGCAGTATTTT
TRBV4-3,16,-,once,TRBJ2-7,CASSPEWASSVYEQYF,TGCGCCAGCAGCCCAGAATGGGCCTCATCGGTCTACGAGCAGTACTTC
TRBV5-1,16,-,-,TRBJ1-6,CASSLGNQLSGSPLHF,TGCGCCAGCAGCTTGGGCAATCAGTTATCGGGTTCACCCCTCCACTTT
TRBV11-2,15,-,-,TRBJ2-5,CASSGTDRQQETQYF,TGTGCCAGCAGCGGGACCGACAGGCAGCAAGAGACCCAGTACTTC
TRBV7-8,15,TRBD1,-,TRBJ2-1,CASSLAQGANNEQFF,TGTGCCAGCAGCTTAGCGCAGGGGGCGAACAATGAGCAGTTCTTC
TRBV5-1,14,-,-,TRBJ1-1,CASSFGWGGTEAFF,TGCGCCAGCAGCTTTGGTTGGGGAGGCACTGAAGCTTTCTTT
TRBV27,21,TRBD2,-,TRBJ2-3,CASSLRALLAGGPQATDTQYF,TGTGCCAGCAGTTTAAGGGCCCTACTAGCGGGAGGGCCTCAGGCAACAGATACGCAGTATTTT
TRBV7-9,15,-,once,TRBJ1-1,CASSSNQGGNTEAFF,TGTGCCAGCAGCTCGAACCAGGGAGGTAACACTGAAGCTTTCTTT
TRBV4-2,18,TRBD1,-,TRBJ2-7,CASSHHIPTRDRGHEQYF,TGTGCCAGCAGCCACCATATCCCAACCCGGGACAGGGGGCATGAGCAGTACTTC
TRBV18,15,-,-,TRBJ1-5,CASSPDTHSNQPQHF,TGTGCCAGCTCACCGGACACCCATAGCAATCAGCCCCAGCATTTT
TRBV6-5,15,TRBD1,-,TRBJ2-5,CASSFSGTGGETQYF,TGTGCCAGCAGTTTCTCCGGGACAGGGGGAGAGACCCAGTACTTC
TRBV30,15,-,-,TRBJ2-1,CAWSRSLLGYNEQFF,TGTGCCTGGAGTCGAAGTCTTCTAGGCTACAATGAGCAGTTCTTC
TRBV5-6,14,-,-,TRBJ1-2,CASTFGRGGYGYTF,TGTGCCAGCACCTTTGGGAGGGGAGGCTATGGCTACACCTTC
TRBV14,13,-,-,TRBJ1-1,CASSFGLNTEAFF,TGTGCCAGCAGCTTCGGACTAAACACTGAAGCTTTCTTT
TRBV27,13,-,-,TRBJ2-7,CASSLSRLYEQYF,TGTGCCAGCAGTTTATCCAGGCTCTACGAGCAGTACTTC
TRBV15,12,-,-,TRBJ1-1,CATSRGRGEAFF,TGTGCCACCAGCAGAGGTCGGGGTGAAGCTTTCTTT
TRBV2,16,-,once,TRBJ1-5,CASSEGGGLSNQPQHF,TGTGCCAGCAGTGAAGGGGGAGGGCTGAGCAATCAGCCCCAGCATTTT
TRBV9,16,-,-,TRBJ2-1,CASSPPGEPFYNEQFF,TGTGCCAGCAGCCCCCCCGGGGAACCTTTCTACAATGAGCAGTTCTTC
TRBV28,13,TRBD1,few,TRBJ1-6,CASRDRVGSPLHF,TGTGCCAGCCGGGACAGGGTAGGGTCACCCCTCCACTTT
TRBV9,17,TRBD2,-,TRBJ2-3,CASGASGSPVSTDTQYF,TGTGCCAGCGGGGCTAGCGGGAGCCCCGTTAGCACAGATACGCAGTATTTT
TRBV7-8,15,-,-,TRBJ1-2,CASSSGSIRGYGYTF,TGTGCCAGCAGTTCCGGTTCCATCCGAGGGTATGGCTACACCTTC
TRBV28,17,-,-,TRBJ2-4,CASSLFAGTLAKNIQYF,TGTGCCAGCAGTTTATTTGCAGGGACTCTAGCCAAAAACATTCAGTACTTC
TRBV6-5,14,TRBD1,-,TRBJ1-5,CASSQGDNNQPQHF,TGTGCCAGCTCTCAGGGGGACAACAATCAGCCCCAGCATTTT
TRBV7-3,16,TRBD2,-,TRBJ2-7,CASSPFSGTSVNEQYF,TGTGCCAGCAGTCCTTTCTCCGGGACTAGCGTAAACGAGCAGTACTTC
TRBV7-9,18,-,-,TRBJ1-6,CASSLKGEGDSYNSPLHF,TGTGCCAGCAGCTTAAAGGGGGAGGGGGACTCCTATAATTCACCCCTCCACTTT
TRBV7-6,16,TRBD2,-,TRBJ2-3,CASSLGTSGHSDTQYF,TGTGCCAGCAGCTTAGGGACTAGCGGGCATTCAGATACGCAGTATTTT